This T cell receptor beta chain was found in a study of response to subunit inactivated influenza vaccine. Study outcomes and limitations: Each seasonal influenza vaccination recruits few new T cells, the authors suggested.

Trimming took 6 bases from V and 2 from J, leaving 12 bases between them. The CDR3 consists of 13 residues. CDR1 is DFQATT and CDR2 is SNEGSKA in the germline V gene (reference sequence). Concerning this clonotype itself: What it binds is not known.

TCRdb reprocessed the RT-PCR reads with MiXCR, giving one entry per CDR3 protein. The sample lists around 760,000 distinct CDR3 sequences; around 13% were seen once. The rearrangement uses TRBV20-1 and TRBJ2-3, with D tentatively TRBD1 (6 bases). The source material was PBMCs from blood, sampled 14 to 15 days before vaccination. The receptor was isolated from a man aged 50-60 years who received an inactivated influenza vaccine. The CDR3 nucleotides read TGCAGTGCACAAGACAGGATCACAGATACGCAGTATTTT. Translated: CSAQDRITDTQYF.